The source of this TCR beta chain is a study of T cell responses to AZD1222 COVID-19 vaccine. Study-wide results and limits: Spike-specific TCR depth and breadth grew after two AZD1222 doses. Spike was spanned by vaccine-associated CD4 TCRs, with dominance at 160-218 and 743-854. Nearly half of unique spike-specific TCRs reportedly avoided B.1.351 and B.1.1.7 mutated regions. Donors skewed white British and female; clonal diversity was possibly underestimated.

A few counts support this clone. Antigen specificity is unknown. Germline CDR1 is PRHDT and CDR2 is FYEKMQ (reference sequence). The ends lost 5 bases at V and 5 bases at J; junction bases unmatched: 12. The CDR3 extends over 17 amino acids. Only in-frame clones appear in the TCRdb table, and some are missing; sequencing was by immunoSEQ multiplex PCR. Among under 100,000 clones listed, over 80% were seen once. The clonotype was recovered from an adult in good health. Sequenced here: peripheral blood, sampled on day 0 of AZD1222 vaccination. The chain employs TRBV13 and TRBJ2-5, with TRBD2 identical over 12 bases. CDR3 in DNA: TGTGCCAGCAGCCGGGGGCTAGCGGGAGGGTCAGGGGAGACCCAGTACTTC. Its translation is CASSRGLAGGSGETQYF. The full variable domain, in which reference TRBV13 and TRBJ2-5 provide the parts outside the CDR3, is AAGVIQSPRHLIKEKRETATLKCYPIPRHDTVYWYQQGPGQDPQFLISFYEKMQSDKGSIPDRFSAQQFSDYHSELNMSSLELGDSALYFCASSRGLAGGSGETQYFGPGTRLLVL.